This T cell receptor beta chain was identified in a study of T cells in Graves' hyperthyroidism and ophthalmopathy. Findings and caveats of the study: Ophthalmopathy was identified by the model a median roughly six months ahead of onset.

PBMCs came from less than 11 ml fresh peripheral blood. The CDR3 is 15 residues long. Trimming took 0 bases from V and 0 from J, leaving 8 bases between them. Germline CDR1 reads KGHSH; CDR2 reads LQKENI. This clonotype was seen at least ten times. Its antigen remains unidentified. Using RNA transcripts as the source, TCR beta CDR3 regions were amplified. HTBI primers drove first-round RT-PCR of the TCR CDR3. TCRdb independently ran MiXCR on the multiplex PCR reads; one entry per CDR3 protein. Of 280,000 or so distinct CDR3 sequences listed, under 30% are singletons. The TCR was taken from a man aged 40-49 years with Graves' hyperthyroidism that later progressed to Graves' ophthalmopathy. Sequences were obtained from blood. The chain has TRBV18 and TRBJ2-5, with D possibly TRBD1 on 5 matching bases. The CDR3 DNA sequence: TGTGCCAGCTCACCACCGTTCAGGGACCAAGAGACCCAGTACTTC. Translation: CASSPPFRDQETQYF.